A single T cell receptor (beta chain) is shown here with its context. Its specificity is unknown. V was trimmed by 1 base and J by 0 bases, leaving 8 bases between them. Looked up from germline, CDR1 is KGHDR and CDR2 is SFDVKD. The CDR3 runs 16 residues. The data are from a study of CD8 T cells in Susac syndrome. Points from the study as a whole: The study's TCR sequencing and HLA analysis drew on a certain number of individuals. That number was acknowledged as relatively small.

CD8+ and CD4+ blood T cells underwent TCR beta sequencing. The study used healthy donors as controls matched for age and sex. Random hexamers were used to reverse transcribe an amount of roughly 0.45 to 1 ug RNA. Coverage of TCR beta CDR3 amplification by immunoSEQ multiplex PCR extended to 54 Vbeta and 13 Jbeta. TCRdb redid the calling of the immunoSEQ multiplex PCR reads with MiXCR, one entry per CDR3 protein. The sample has around 99,000 distinct CDR3 sequences; approximately 96% are singletons. This receptor was taken from a human donor in good health. Material for sequencing was CD4+ T cells from PBMCs. The chain employs TRBV24-1 and TRBJ2-2; perhaps TRBD1 as D (6 bases). CDR3 sequence: CATSDLGGANTGELFF. DNA for the CDR3: TGTGCCACCAGTGATTTAGGGGGTGCGAACACCGGGGAGCTGTTTTTT.